This TCR beta chain was obtained from a study of technical replicates of blood from a handful of donors. The CDR3 sequence is 13 residues long. Per the germline V gene, CDR1 is LGHNT and CDR2 is FRNRAP. With 0 bases clipped from V and 9 bases from J, the junction kept 1 base outside the gene matches. The data were produced by immunoSEQ multiplex PCR, yet TCRdb's version contains in-frame clones alone and is incomplete. This table has 55,000 to 70,000 clones, around 85% appearing once. Input material: PBMCs. The rearrangement joins TRBV12-5 to TRBJ2-1; TRBD2 matches at 8 bases. This sequence was found in a human donor in good health. Some clones in this sample may be carry-over from other donors' samples. DNA for the CDR3: TGTGCTAGTGGTTTGGTACGGGGGGGTGAGCAGTTCTTC. Its protein product is CASGLVRGGEQFF.